The 20 T cell receptor beta chains reported below all come from one sample, sequenced in a study of cytomegalovirus exposure and HLA in healthy donors. Researchers ran the PCR with 60 Vbeta and 13 Jbeta primers. Only in-frame clones appear in the TCRdb table, and some are missing; sequencing was by immunoSEQ multiplex PCR. With roughly 73,000 clones in the sample, the ten largest clones hold 6.5% to 8.5%. The sample taken for sequencing was PBMCs. These receptors came from a female donor in good health and CMV-seropositive.

This chain links TRBV5-1 with TRBJ2-5; weak D call: TRBD1 (6 bases). The length of the CDR3 is 15 residues. The V and J ends lost 0 bases and 1 base respectively, with 10 bases between them. Germline lookup yields CDR1 SGHRS and CDR2 YFSETQ. In nucleotides, the CDR3 is TGCGCCAGCAGCTTGGAGGGACAACTCCAAGAGACCCAGTACTTC. It yields the protein CASSLEGQLQETQYF.

The V gene is TRBV1, the J gene TRBJ2-3; the table names TRBD2, a call not compared with the DNA. TRBV1 is reported as a pseudogene. The CDR3 consists of 17 residues. The CDR3 here is CTSSQDLLTFSIDTQYF. The CDR3 DNA reads TGCACCAGCAGCCAAGATCTGTTAACTTTCTCGATAGATACGCAGTATTTT.

The chain couples TRBV21-1 to TRBJ1-5. TRBV21-1 is a pseudogene segment. CDR3 length equals 13 residues. CDR3 coding DNA: TGTGCCAGCAGCAAAAGAGTGAAGCAGCCCCAGCATTTT. This sequence encodes CASSKRVKQPQHF.

CDR3 in amino acids: CASSLRQPFDEQFF. CDR3 DNA sequence: TGTGCCAGCAGCTTACGACAACCGTTTGATGAGCAGTTCTTC. The chain couples TRBV11-2 to TRBJ2-1; D uncertain. V lost 2 bases, J lost 8 bases, and 13 bases lay in between. CDR3 length: 14 amino acids. Germline V gives CDR1 SGHAT, CDR2 FQNNGV. Based on the CDR3 plus reference TRBV11-2 and TRBJ2-1, the full variable domain is EAGVAQSPRYKIIEKRQSVAFWCNPISGHATLYWYQQILGQGPKLLIQFQNNGVVDDSQLPKDRFSAERLKGVDSTLKIQPAKLEDSAVYLCASSLRQPFDEQFFGPGTRLTVL.

The chain combines TRBV9 with TRBJ2-3, with 10 nucleotides matching TRBD1. The germline gives CDR1 SGDLS, CDR2 YYNGEE. This CDR3 is 16 amino acids long. Losses at the gene ends were 0 bases for V and 3 bases for J; bases not matched to a gene: 4. The DNA of the CDR3 is TGTGCCAGCAGCGTAGAGACAGGGGGCCTTACAGATACGCAGTATTTT. Amino acid sequence: CASSVETGGLTDTQYF.

This chain joins TRBV9 and TRBJ2-1; 9 bases align to TRBD2. Germline CDR1 SGDLS, CDR2 YYNGEE. The CDR3 loop spans 15 amino acids. Unmatched junction bases numbered 7, after V lost 0 bases and J lost 9 bases. The CDR3 sequence: CASSVVAGGLREQFF. In DNA form, the CDR3 reads TGTGCCAGCAGCGTAGTTGCGGGGGGGCTTCGTGAGCAGTTCTTC.

J is TRBJ2-7 and V is TRBV7-2; D might be TRBD1 (6 bases). With 1 base removed from V and 4 bases from J, the gap between germline ends came to 14 bases. The CDR3 has 15 amino acids. The germline gives CDR1 SGHTA, CDR2 FQGNSA. The CDR3 sequence: CASSLGTGIVYEQYF. In DNA form, the CDR3 reads TGTGCCAGCAGCTTAGGCACAGGGATAGTGTACGAGCAGTACTTC.

This chain joins TRBV2 and TRBJ2-3; TRBD1 matches 9 bases. This CDR3 comprises 15 residues. Germline-derived CDR1 and CDR2 are SNHLY and FYNNEI. With 5 bases clipped from V and 5 bases from J, the junction kept 8 bases outside the gene matches. This CDR3 is CASSWTGAKVDTQYF. The CDR3 DNA follows: TGTGCCAGCAGTTGGACAGGGGCAAAGGTAGATACGCAGTATTTT.

The genes are TRBV19 and TRBJ2-1, with 15 bases aligning to TRBD2. The ends lost 8 bases at V and 7 bases at J; junction bases unmatched: 6. CDR3 size: 15 residues. CDR1 is LNHDA, CDR2 SQIVND, per germline (reference sequence). CDR3 sequence (DNA): TGTGCCAGTTCCTCCGGGACTAGCGGGAGGAATGAGCAGTTCTTC. Its translation: CASSSGTSGRNEQFF.

The rearrangement uses TRBV10-3 and TRBJ1-3, with D tentatively TRBD1 (5 bases). The V gene's germline CDR1 is ENHRY and CDR2 SYGVKD. Trimming shortened V by 3 bases and J by 0 bases, and 12 bases separated the two germline ends. This CDR3 has 16 amino acids. The CDR3 sequence is CAISEGVLLSGNTIYF. The CDR3 DNA sequence: TGTGCCATCAGTGAAGGGGTCCTTCTCTCTGGAAACACCATATATTTT.

A remark on this clone: The junction shows a germline mismatch at one end, possibly a read error. This chain connects TRBV7-7 to TRBJ2-2; 12 bases agree with TRBD2. Germline assignment: CDR1 SSHAT and CDR2 FNYEAQ (reference sequence). CDR3 length equals 16 residues. The CDR3 protein is CASSLGGLAGTGELFF. The CDR3 nucleotides read TGTGCTAGCAGCTTAGGGGGACTAGCGGGTACCGGGGAGCTGTTTTTT.

This chain links TRBV7-8 with TRBJ1-5; D call uncertain. The CDR3 spans 16 residues. Germline V gene data show CDR1 as SGHVS and CDR2 as FQNEAQ. V shed 1 base and J shed 3 bases, with 13 bases lying between them. CDR3 DNA: TGTGCCAGCAGCTTAGGTACGGGGTCGAACAATCAGCCCCAGCATTTT. This gives the protein CASSLGTGSNNQPQHF. Combining the CDR3 with reference TRBV7-8 and TRBJ1-5 gives the whole variable domain GAGVSQSPRYKVAKRGQDVALRCDPISGHVSLFWYQQALGQGPEFLTYFQNEAQLDKSGLPSDRFFAERPEGSVSTLKIQRTQQEDSAVYLCASSLGTGSNNQPQHFGDGTRLSIL.

The DNA for the CDR3 is TGTGCCAGCAGCCCCCCGGGACTAGCGATGTTCTTC. Its protein product is CASSPPGLAMFF. The V gene is TRBV7-2, the J gene TRBJ2-1, with 10 bases fitting TRBD2. The junction had 7 bases not matched to a gene; V was cut back by 5 bases and J by 15 bases. The CDR3 covers 12 residues. Germline V gene sequence: CDR1 SGHTA, CDR2 FQGNSA.

This rearrangement joins TRBV7-9 to TRBJ2-1, with 9 bases aligning to TRBD2. This CDR3 region has 18 residues. The germline V gene has CDR1 SEHNR and CDR2 FQNEAQ (reference sequence). After removal of 2 bases from V and 8 bases from J, the junction contained 16 bases not matched to a gene. The CDR3 loop reads CASSLSLHGGRALHEQFF. The CDR3 DNA reads as TGTGCCAGCAGCTTAAGTTTACATGGCGGGAGGGCCCTGCATGAGCAGTTCTTC. The complete variable domain, with remaining parts taken from reference TRBV7-9 and TRBJ2-1, reads DTGVSQNPRHKITKRGQNVTFRCDPISEHNRLYWYRQTLGQGPEFLTYFQNEAQLEKSRLLSDRFSAERPKGSFSTLEIQRTEQGDSAMYLCASSLSLHGGRALHEQFFGPGTRLTVL.

This chain joins TRBV28 and TRBJ2-7; the D is unclear. V gave up 2 bases and J gave up 3 bases, with 5 bases separating them. This CDR3 is built from 12 residues. Germline V gene data show CDR1 as MDHEN and CDR2 as SYDVKM. CDR3 amino acids: CASSLMSYEQYF. The CDR3 DNA is TGTGCCAGCAGTTTAATGAGCTACGAGCAGTACTTC.

The chain employs TRBV5-1 and TRBJ1-1; D is possibly TRBD1 (6 bases). Trimming took off 2 bases at V and 4 bases at J, with 12 bases between the two ends. CDR1 and CDR2 from the germline V gene are SGHRS and YFSETQ. The CDR3 is made up of 14 amino acids. The DNA for the CDR3 is TGCGCCAGCAGCTTACAGGGTCGAAGCACTGAAGCTTTCTTT. This encodes CASSLQGRSTEAFF.

The chain combines TRBV28 with TRBJ1-5, with 8 bases identical to TRBD1. The CDR3 covers 14 residues. Germline V gene lookup returns CDR1 MDHEN and CDR2 SYDVKM. V lost 5 bases to trimming and J lost 5 bases; unmatched junction nucleotides: 5. In DNA form, the CDR3 reads TGTGCCAGCAGTCGGAGACAGGGGTATCAGCCCCAGCATTTT. It translates to CASSRRQGYQPQHF.

This chain joins TRBV6-5 and TRBJ1-3, with D possibly matching TRBD1 (6 bases). V shed 0 bases and J shed 0 bases, with 6 bases lying between them. CDR1 MNHEY and CDR2 SVGAGI come from the germline V gene. This CDR3 spans 15 amino acids. This chain's CDR3 is CASSYSDSSGNTIYF. The CDR3 DNA is TGTGCCAGCAGTTACTCGGACAGCTCTGGAAACACCATATATTTT.

The rearrangement joins TRBV28 to TRBJ1-2, with D perhaps matching TRBD1 (6 bases). This CDR3 has 13 residues. The V gene lost 6 bases and the J gene lost 4 bases, with 12 bases spanning the gap. The germline V gene has CDR1 MDHEN and CDR2 SYDVKM. The CDR3 loop reads CASRPPGAYGYTF. Written as DNA, the CDR3 is TGTGCCAGCAGACCGCCAGGGGCCTATGGCTACACCTTC.

The chain couples TRBV6-5 to TRBJ1-5, with 8 bases identical to TRBD1. CDR1 and CDR2 (germline): MNHEY, SVGAGI. Losses at the gene ends were 8 bases for V and 7 bases for J; bases not matched to a gene: 7. This CDR3 contains 13 residues. The CDR3 nucleotides read TGTGCCAGCCGACAGGGGTTAGAGCAGCCCCAGCATTTT. It translates to CASRQGLEQPQHF.